What follows are 10 T cell receptor beta chains derived from one specimen sequenced in a study of CXCR3-negative and CXCR3-positive naive CD8 T cells. UMI-labeled 5' RACE yielded the TRB cDNA libraries. TCRdb processed the 5' RACE reads again and assigns one entry to each CDR3 protein, with no DNA. The sample spans under 85,000 distinct CDR3 sequences; the ten largest clones claim around 1.6%. Specimen: naive CXCR3- CD8+ T cells from blood. Subset given: CD45RO-CCR7+CD27+CD95- naive CD8+ T cells lacking CXCR3 (TNR3-). These receptors were collected from a human donor in good health. Some clones in this sample may be carry-over from other donors' samples.

The chain uses TRBV28 and TRBJ2-2; no DNA is available, so the TRBD2 call from TCRdb remains unchecked. The CDR3 runs 16 residues. CDR1 is MDHEN and CDR2 is SYDVKM in the germline V gene. This CDR3 reads CASTLLSSGSTGELFF.

This sequence joins TRBV25-1 and TRBJ2-5. CDR3 length equals 12 residues. The V gene's germline CDR1 is MGHDK and CDR2 SYGVNS. The CDR3 sequence: CASSVFQETQYF.

The chain couples TRBV29-1 to TRBJ2-1; TCRdb selects TRBD1, and the lack of DNA leaves this call unchecked. This CDR3 is built from 12 residues. The germline gives CDR1 SQVTM, CDR2 ANQGSEA. This chain's CDR3 is CSVKQGYNEQFF.

The chain recombines TRBV12-3 or TRBV12-4 with TRBJ2-3; as DNA is missing, the TRBD2 call by TCRdb cannot be tested. CDR3 length equals 16 residues. CDR3 sequence reads: CASSTIRGSGRSTQYF.

The chain joins TRBV7-8 to TRBJ2-2; TCRdb proposes TRBD1, but this gene call is untestable without DNA. The CDR3 length is 14 residues. The germline CDR1 and CDR2 sequences are SGHVS and FQNEAQ. CDR3 sequence: CASSRAPGTGELFF.

The CDR3 is CASSLRGGGAKNIQYF. The chain is built from TRBV28 and TRBJ2-4; TCRdb gives TRBD1 as the D gene, but with no DNA this cannot be confirmed. This CDR3 spans 16 amino acids. Germline values: CDR1 MDHEN, CDR2 SYDVKM.

The gene calls are TRBV24-1 and TRBJ1-1; TCRdb designates TRBD1, a call that cannot be tested without DNA. This CDR3 has 17 residues. CDR1 KGHDR and CDR2 SFDVKD come from the germline V gene. The CDR3 sequence: CATSDLNRVDGGTEAFF.

The V call is TRBV29-1, the J call TRBJ2-1. Germline-derived CDR1 and CDR2 are SQVTM and ANQGSEA. The CDR3 extends over 11 amino acids. This CDR3 is CSVGGPNEQFF.

CDR3 sequence: CSVTSGSTDEQFF. This rearrangement joins TRBV29-1 to TRBJ2-1; TCRdb proposes TRBD2, but this gene call is untestable without DNA. This CDR3 spans 13 amino acids. Germline CDR1 is SQVTM and CDR2 is ANQGSEA.

V and J are TRBV6-2 or TRBV6-3 and TRBJ2-5; TCRdb lists TRBD2, though no DNA is available to test this call. Germline CDR1 MNHEY, CDR2 SVGEGT. The CDR3 contains 17 residues. This chain's CDR3 is CASSYTASGEYQETQYF.